This T cell receptor beta chain was captured in a study of Graves' ophthalmopathy and Graves' hyperthyroidism. This clonotype has a handful of counts. The study amplified TCR beta CDR3 regions using RNA transcripts. HTBI primers served in a first-round RT-PCR, which a second-round multiplex PCR followed. Via MiXCR, TCRdb re-called the multiplex PCR reads, giving one row per CDR3 protein. Of about 480,000 distinct CDR3 sequences in the sample, 14% were seen once. The CDR3 extends over 15 amino acids. Germline lookup yields CDR1 SGHRS and CDR2 YFSETQ. The J segment lost 5 bases and the V segment lost 4 bases, leaving 8 bases of the junction unmatched.

The rearrangement uses TRBV5-1 and TRBJ2-5, with 10 nucleotides matching TRBD2. The clonotype comes from a woman between 25 and 40 years old with Graves' ophthalmopathy. The specimen was blood. The CDR3 protein is CASSDSGRARETQYF. CDR3 DNA sequence: TGCGCCAGCAGCGACAGCGGGAGGGCTCGGGAGACCCAGTACTTC.